The clone carrying this TCR beta chain was detected a few times. The antigen remains undetermined. RNA was extracted from bulk tissue without any cell sorting. The normal lung tissue was taken more than 3 cm from the tumor edge. Donors were chemotherapy-naive, newly diagnosed lung cancer surgical patients in China, August–late 2014. V dropped 4 bases and J dropped 4 bases, with 11 bases sitting between them. This CDR3 has 13 amino acids. CDR1 and CDR2 from the germline V gene are SNHLY and FYNNEI. This entry belongs to a study of tumor and adjacent non-tumor tissue in lung cancer. For the study at large: The cohort had under 15 adenocarcinoma, 2 squamous cell and 1 small cell patients.

Study-level points and caveats: In normal lung, the top 100 clones were significantly more dominant than in tumor. Shorter survival was associated with higher TCR diversity in tumors.

Three rounds of nested PCR, following a modified ARM-PCR protocol, produced the TCRbeta library. TCRdb reanalysed the multiplex PCR reads using MiXCR and keeps one entry per CDR3 protein. This sample yields more than 45,000 distinct CDR3 sequences, of which roughly two thirds are seen a single time; about 32% belongs to the top ten. The chain couples TRBV2 to TRBJ2-7; perhaps TRBD1 as D (5 bases). This receptor was identified in a woman in her 70s with non-small cell lung cancer. Material: distant non-tumor lung tissue. This CDR3 is CASSVGQAYEQYF. The DNA of the CDR3 is TGTGCCAGCAGTGTGGGGCAGGCGTACGAGCAGTACTTC.